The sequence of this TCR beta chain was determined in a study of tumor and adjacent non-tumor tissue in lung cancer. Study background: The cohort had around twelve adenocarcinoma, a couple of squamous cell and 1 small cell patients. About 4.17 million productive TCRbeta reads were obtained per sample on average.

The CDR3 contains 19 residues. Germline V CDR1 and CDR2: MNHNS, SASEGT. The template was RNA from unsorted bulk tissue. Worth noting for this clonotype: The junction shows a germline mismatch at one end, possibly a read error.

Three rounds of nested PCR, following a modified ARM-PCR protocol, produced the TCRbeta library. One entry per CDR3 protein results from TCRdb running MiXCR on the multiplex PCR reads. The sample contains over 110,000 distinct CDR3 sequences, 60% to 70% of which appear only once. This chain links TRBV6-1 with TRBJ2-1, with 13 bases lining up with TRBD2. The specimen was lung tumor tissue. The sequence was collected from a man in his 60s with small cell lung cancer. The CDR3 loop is CVSSLQGLAGPSSYNEQFF. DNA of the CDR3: TGTGTCAGCAGCCTCCAGGGACTAGCGGGACCGAGCTCCTACAATGAGCAGTTCTTC.